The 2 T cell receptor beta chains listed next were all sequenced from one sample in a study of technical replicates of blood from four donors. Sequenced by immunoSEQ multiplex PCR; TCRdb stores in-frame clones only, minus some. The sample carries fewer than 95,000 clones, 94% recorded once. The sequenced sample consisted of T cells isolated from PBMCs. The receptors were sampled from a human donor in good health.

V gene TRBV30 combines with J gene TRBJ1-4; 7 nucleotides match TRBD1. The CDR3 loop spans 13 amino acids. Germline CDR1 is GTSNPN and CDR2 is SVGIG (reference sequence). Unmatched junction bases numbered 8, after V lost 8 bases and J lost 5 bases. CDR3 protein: CAREGQLNEKLFF. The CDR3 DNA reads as TGTGCCCGGGAGGGACAGCTAAATGAAAAACTGTTTTTT.

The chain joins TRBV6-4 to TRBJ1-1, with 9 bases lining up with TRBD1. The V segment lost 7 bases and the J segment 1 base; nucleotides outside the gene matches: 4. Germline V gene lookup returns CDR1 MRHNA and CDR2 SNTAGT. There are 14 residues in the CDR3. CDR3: CASKRQGENTEAFF. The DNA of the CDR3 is TGTGCCAGCAAGCGACAGGGGGAGAACACTGAAGCTTTCTTT.